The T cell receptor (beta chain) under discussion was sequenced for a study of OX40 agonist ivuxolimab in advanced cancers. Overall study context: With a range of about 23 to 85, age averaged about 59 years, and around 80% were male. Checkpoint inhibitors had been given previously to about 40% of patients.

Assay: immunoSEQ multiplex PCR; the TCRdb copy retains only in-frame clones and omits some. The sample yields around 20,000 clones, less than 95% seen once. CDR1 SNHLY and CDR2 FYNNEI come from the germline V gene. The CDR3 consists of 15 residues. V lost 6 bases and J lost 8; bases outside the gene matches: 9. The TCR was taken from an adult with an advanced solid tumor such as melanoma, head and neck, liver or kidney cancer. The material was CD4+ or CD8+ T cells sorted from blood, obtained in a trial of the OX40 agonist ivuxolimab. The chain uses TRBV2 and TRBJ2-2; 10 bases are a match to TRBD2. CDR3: CASRTSLAGIGELFF. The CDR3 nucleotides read TGTGCCAGCAGGACGTCACTAGCGGGAATAGGGGAGCTGTTTTTT.